The 24 T cell receptor beta chains below all came from one sample that was sequenced in a study of blood T cells in healthy people across ages. Next came a second PCR, run for about 7 to 12 cycles, which used a sample-barcoded 5' primer along with a J-beta primer mix. TCRdb re-called the 5' RACE reads with MiXCR, one entry per CDR3 protein. The sample lists 1.5 million to 2 million distinct CDR3 sequences, around half occurring once. The sequenced material came from blood. All receptors come from a woman aged 40 to 50 in good health.

V usage is TRBV6-6 and J usage is TRBJ2-5, with D possibly being TRBD1 or TRBD2 (8 bases each). The CDR3 length is 16 residues. The germline V and J ends were trimmed by 6 bases and 5 bases, with 22 bases remaining between them. Germline lookup yields CDR1 MNHNY and CDR2 SVGAGI (reference sequence). The DNA of the CDR3 is TGTGCCAGCAGCACAGGGGGTAGCGGGGTCATCGAGACCCAGTACTTC. It is translated as CASSTGGSGVIETQYF.

The chain carries TRBV24-1 and TRBJ2-4; D is possibly TRBD1 (6 bases). The closer fit of TRBJ2-7 to the DNA end suggests the J call may be wrong. This CDR3 contains 15 residues. Germline V lookup: CDR1 KGHDR, CDR2 SFDVKD. The CDR3: CATSDSGVLTYEQYF. CDR3 coding DNA: TGTGCCACCAGTGATTCAGGGGTGCTAACCTACGAGCAGTACTTC.

A few counts support this clonotype. This sequence joins TRBV12-3 or TRBV12-4 and TRBJ2-5; 10 nucleotides match TRBD2. The CDR3 consists of 15 residues. Losses at the gene ends were 3 bases for V and 7 bases for J; bases not matched to a gene: 8. CDR3 sequence reads: CASSFSGGPDATQYF. Here the CDR3 DNA reads TGTGCCAGCAGTTTTAGCGGGGGGCCCGATGCGACCCAGTACTTC.

The chain links TRBV7-8 to TRBJ1-6, with TRBD1 matching over 8 bases. Germline CDR1 reads SGHVS; CDR2 reads FQNEAQ. CDR3 length: 16 residues. V gave up 4 bases and J gave up 10 bases; unmatched junction bases: 12. CDR3 residues: CASSYQTGEWSSPLHF. In nucleotides, the CDR3 is TGTGCCAGCAGCTACCAGACAGGGGAATGGAGCTCACCCCTCCACTTT.

This CDR3 reads CASSRGLARNLYNEQFF. CDR3 bases: TGTGCCAGCAGCAGAGGACTAGCGCGGAACCTTTACAATGAGCAGTTCTTC. The chain couples TRBV7-8 to TRBJ2-1, with 9 nucleotides matching TRBD2. Trimming took 5 bases from V and 4 from J; bases not matched to a gene: 12. The CDR3 totals 17 residues. CDR1 is SGHVS, CDR2 FQNEAQ, per germline.

This clonotype was picked up one time. This chain joins TRBV28 and TRBJ2-7, with 7 bases that match TRBD1. The CDR3 sequence is 16 residues long. V shed 4 bases and J 0 bases; nucleotides not matched to a gene: 9. Germline CDR1 MDHEN, CDR2 SYDVKM. Here the CDR3 reads CASSSPRDSGSYEQYF. The CDR3 DNA sequence: TGTGCCAGCAGTTCCCCCCGGGACAGCGGCTCCTACGAGCAGTACTTC. The whole variable domain, remainder taken from reference TRBV28 and TRBJ2-7, is DVKVTQSSRYLVKRTGEKVFLECVQDMDHENMFWYRQDPGLGLRLIYFSYDVKMKEKGDIPEGYSVSREKKERFSLILESASTNQTSMYLCASSSPRDSGSYEQYFGPGTRLTVT.

On this clonotype itself: This may stem from a read error, because a much larger clone lies one nucleotide away. The chain has TRBV7-9 and TRBJ2-4; 9 nucleotides line up with TRBD1. Matching the DNA end better, TRBJ2-7 makes the J call doubtful. The CDR3 totals 15 residues. The germline V gene has CDR1 SEHNR and CDR2 FQNEAQ (reference sequence). The CDR3 DNA reads as TGTGCCAGCAGCTTAGCCGGGACAGGGAAATACGAGCAGTACTTC. Translated: CASSLAGTGKYEQYF.

The chain uses TRBV5-5 and TRBJ2-1, with D unresolved. CDR3 size: 14 residues. Trimming removed 4 bases from V and 0 bases from J, with 8 bases in between. Germline V gene lookup returns CDR1 SGHKS and CDR2 YYEKEE (reference sequence). DNA for the CDR3: TGTGCCAGCAGCGAGGACCCCTCCTACAATGAGCAGTTCTTC. Encoded protein: CASSEDPSYNEQFF.

This clonotype is a singleton in its sample. CDR3: CASSPRVVRGDEQFF. DNA of the CDR3: TGTGCCAGCAGCCCACGGGTGGTAAGGGGCGATGAGCAGTTCTTC. The chain combines TRBV3-1 with TRBJ2-1; weak D call: TRBD1 (5 bases). Trimming stripped 4 bases from V and 8 bases from J, with 18 bases between. Germline V gives CDR1 LGHDT, CDR2 YNNKEL (reference sequence). There are 15 residues in the CDR3.

The rearrangement uses TRBV6-5 and TRBJ2-7, with 8 positions matching TRBD1. Germline V lookup: CDR1 MNHEY, CDR2 SVGAGI. Trimming at V came to 10 bases and at J to 3 bases, leaving 11 bases not matched to a gene. The CDR3 loop spans 14 amino acids. CDR3 loop: CATHATGAIYEQYF. The CDR3 DNA is TGTGCCACCCACGCGACAGGGGCTATCTACGAGCAGTACTTC.

The chain employs TRBV28 and TRBJ2-5, with D perhaps matching TRBD2 (6 bases). The CDR3 totals 15 residues. The germline gives CDR1 MDHEN, CDR2 SYDVKM. Trimming shortened V by 7 bases and J by 9 bases, and 24 bases separated the two germline ends. DNA for the CDR3: TGTGCCAGCACCCTTCAGAAATGGGGTGGGACTCCCCAGTACTTC. Residues: CASTLQKWGGTPQYF.

This clonotype was detected a few times. The chain employs TRBV5-6 and TRBJ1-4, with unresolved D. The CDR3 contains 14 residues. Trimming left V 3 bases short and J 6 bases short, with 12 bases between. The germline gives CDR1 SGHDT, CDR2 YYEEEE. CDR3 in DNA: TGTGCCAGCAGCTCCGCCGATCGGGATGAAAAACTGTTTTTT. Its protein is CASSSADRDEKLFF.

This clonotype came up a few times. The chain employs TRBV29-1 and TRBJ1-2; no firm D call. Germline V gene sequence: CDR1 SQVTM, CDR2 ANQGSEA. V shed 6 bases and J shed 3 bases, with 8 bases lying between them. The CDR3 contains 11 residues. The CDR3: CSVGDDYGYTF. In nucleotides, the CDR3 is TGCAGCGTCGGGGATGACTATGGCTACACCTTC.

This clonotype occurred a few times. This sequence joins TRBV29-1 and TRBJ2-1; D remains unclear. Germline CDR1 is SQVTM and CDR2 is ANQGSEA. The CDR3 runs 13 residues. Trimming removed 7 bases from V and 0 bases from J, with 10 bases in between. The CDR3 DNA sequence: TGCAGCGCCTCCCGGAGCTCCTACAATGAGCAGTTCTTC. Translating it yields CSASRSSYNEQFF.

V gene TRBV6-5 combines with J gene TRBJ2-1; 7 bases are shared with TRBD2. Germline assignment: CDR1 MNHEY and CDR2 SVGAGI. The CDR3 length is 14 residues. The junction had 7 bases not matched to a gene; V was cut back by 5 bases and J by 6 bases. CDR3 region: CASSLRGVRNEQFF. The CDR3 DNA reads TGTGCCAGCAGTCTCCGGGGGGTCCGCAATGAGCAGTTCTTC.

V is TRBV20-1 and J is TRBJ2-5; no clear D. CDR3 length: 12 residues. V was shortened by 3 bases and J by 3 bases, with 8 bases between the two germline ends. Germline assignment: CDR1 DFQATT and CDR2 SNEGSKA (reference sequence). This CDR3 reads CSASGKEETQYF. DNA for the CDR3: TGCAGTGCTAGTGGGAAGGAAGAGACCCAGTACTTC.

The genes are TRBV12-3 or TRBV12-4 and TRBJ2-4; D is ambiguous. This CDR3 region has 16 residues. V lost 4 bases, J lost 0 bases, and 13 bases lay in between. Here the CDR3 reads CASSSLTALAKNIQYF. The CDR3 DNA reads TGTGCCAGCAGTTCATTGACCGCACTAGCCAAAAACATTCAGTACTTC.

The chain employs TRBV28 and TRBJ1-4, with unresolved D. The CDR3 is 10 residues long. The germline gives CDR1 MDHEN, CDR2 SYDVKM. Trimming removed 10 bases at V and 7 bases at J, with 7 bases between. The CDR3 region has the DNA TGTGCCACTCAGGTTGAAAAACTGTTTTTT. It yields the protein CATQVEKLFF.

This chain uses TRBV6-6 with TRBJ2-7; D perhaps matches TRBD1 (5 bases). Trimming took off 6 bases at V and 6 bases at J, with 15 bases between the two ends. CDR3 length: 13 residues. Germline values: CDR1 MNHNY, CDR2 SVGAGI (reference sequence). CDR3 coding DNA: TGTGCCAGCAGGTATGGGCAGGGTGGCGAGCAGTACTTC. This codes for CASRYGQGGEQYF.

This clonotype occurred a few times. This chain joins TRBV15 and TRBJ1-2; maybe TRBD1 (5 bases). The CDR3 consists of 14 residues. In germline, CDR1 is LNHNV, CDR2 YYDKDF (reference sequence). V gave up 0 bases and J gave up 7 bases, with 12 bases separating them. The CDR3 loop is CATSRDSSQGGYTF. The CDR3 DNA is TGTGCCACCAGCAGAGATTCTAGCCAGGGTGGCTACACCTTC.

V is TRBV3-1 and J is TRBJ2-3, with a possible D match to TRBD1 (6 bases). This CDR3 is 16 amino acids long. Germline CDR1 is LGHDT and CDR2 is YNNKEL (reference sequence). The V gene lost 0 bases and the J gene lost 1 base, with 11 bases spanning the gap. CDR3 loop: CASSQDQGRGTDTQYF. CDR3 coding DNA: TGTGCCAGCAGCCAAGATCAGGGGCGCGGCACAGATACGCAGTATTTT.

This clonotype has more than one count but fewer than ten. The J gene is TRBJ2-1, the V gene TRBV27; possible D gene TRBD2, 6 bases. CDR3 size: 16 residues. V was cut by 3 bases and J by 7 bases, with 19 bases left in between. Per the germline V gene, CDR1 is MNHEY and CDR2 is SMNVEV (reference sequence). The CDR3: CASSFRTKPRGNEQFF. The DNA for the CDR3 is TGTGCCAGCAGTTTCCGGACTAAACCCCGCGGGAATGAGCAGTTCTTC.

This clonotype was seen ten or more times. J is TRBJ1-2 and V is TRBV6-5; 7 bases are shared with TRBD1. The germline CDR1 and CDR2 sequences are MNHEY and SVGAGI. V lost 2 bases, J lost 1 base, and 4 bases stayed unmatched. The CDR3 extends over 15 amino acids. The CDR3 reads CASSYEPGGNYGYTF. The CDR3 nucleotides read TGTGCCAGCAGTTACGAGCCAGGGGGTAACTATGGCTACACCTTC.

A few counts support this clonotype. V is TRBV10-3 and J is TRBJ1-2; D not certain. Deletions cut 7 bases from V and 3 bases from J, with 12 bases between. CDR1 is ENHRY and CDR2 is SYGVKD in the germline V gene. This CDR3 region has 13 residues. In nucleotides, the CDR3 is TGTGCCATCAATTCCGGGATGTACTATGGCTACACCTTC. This encodes CAINSGMYYGYTF.